One and the same sample provided the 31 T cell receptor beta chains below, sequenced in a study of blood T cell repertoires in COVID-19. TCRdb keeps only in-frame clones here, not all; method: immunoSEQ multiplex PCR. The sample lists some 90,000 clones; under 95% were seen once. Sequencing input: peripheral blood. Receptor source: a woman aged 50 to 60 in a cohort sampled during active COVID-19.

The V gene is TRBV14, the J gene TRBJ1-1; 9 bases match TRBD1. Germline V lookup: CDR1 SGHDN, CDR2 FVKESK. This CDR3 contains 15 residues. J gave up 4 bases and V 2 bases, and 5 bases lay outside the gene matches. CDR3 sequence reads: CASSQNRGRSTEAFF. CDR3 nucleotide sequence: TGTGCCAGCAGCCAAAACAGGGGGCGCAGCACTGAAGCTTTCTTT.

The chain recombines TRBV5-1 with TRBJ1-2; TRBD1 matches at 7 bases. Germline V gene sequence: CDR1 SGHRS, CDR2 YFSETQ. The CDR3 consists of 13 residues. J gave up 4 bases and V 4 bases, and 4 bases lay outside the gene matches. The CDR3 loop is CASSPRDSYGYTF. The CDR3 coding sequence is TGCGCCAGCAGCCCCCGGGACAGCTATGGCTACACCTTC. Full variable domain (missing parts from reference TRBV5-1 and TRBJ1-2): KAGVTQTPRYLIKTRGQQVTLSCSPISGHRSVSWYQQTPGQGLQFLFEYFSETQRNKGNFPGRFSGRQFSNSRSEMNVSTLELGDSALYLCASSPRDSYGYTFGSGTRLTVV.

The CDR3 sequence: CASSRDHSGNTIYF. The CDR3 DNA follows: TGTGCCAGCAGCCGAGACCACTCTGGAAACACCATATATTTT. The chain is built from TRBV3-1 (or the pseudogene TRBV3-2) and TRBJ1-3; D is ambiguous. Germline V lookup: CDR1 LGHDT, CDR2 YNNKEL (reference sequence). The CDR3 has 14 amino acids. V was shortened by 4 bases and J by 0 bases, with 7 bases between the two germline ends.

The chain carries TRBV7-8 and TRBJ2-5; D gene uncertain. From germline, CDR1 is SGHVS and CDR2 FQNEAQ. V was cut by 2 bases and J by 0 bases, with 4 bases left in between. This CDR3 comprises 13 residues. The CDR3 sequence is CASSLTNQETQYF. CDR3 nucleotide sequence: TGTGCCAGCAGCTTAACAAACCAAGAGACCCAGTACTTC.

J is TRBJ1-4 and V is TRBV3-1 (or the pseudogene TRBV3-2); D call uncertain. CDR1 LGHDT and CDR2 YNNKEL come from the germline V gene (reference sequence). Trimming left V 3 bases short and J 8 bases short, with 16 bases between. This CDR3 is built from 15 residues. Here the CDR3 reads CASSQRQRIREKLFF. Written as DNA, the CDR3 is TGTGCCAGCAGCCAGAGACAAAGGATCCGAGAAAAACTGTTTTTT.

The chain couples TRBV7-9 to TRBJ2-2; D ambiguous. V was pared by 5 bases and J by 5 bases, with 12 bases between. Per germline, CDR1 SEHNR and CDR2 FQNEAQ (reference sequence). The CDR3 length is 14 residues. The chain's CDR3 is CASSPSPGTGELFF. Written as DNA, the CDR3 is TGTGCCAGCAGCCCCAGCCCCGGGACCGGGGAGCTGTTTTTT.

This clone was counted once. The chain carries TRBV7-9 and TRBJ2-1, with 13 bases aligning to TRBD2. This CDR3 is 17 amino acids long. Looked up from germline, CDR1 is SEHNR and CDR2 is FQNEAQ (reference sequence). The junction had 13 bases not matched to a gene; V was cut back by 5 bases and J by 9 bases. CDR3 residues: CASSPMATSGRGFEQFF. The CDR3 DNA follows: TGTGCCAGCAGCCCAATGGCTACTAGCGGGAGGGGCTTTGAGCAGTTCTTC.

The genes are TRBV4-2 and TRBJ2-2; 7 bases fit TRBD2. With 3 bases clipped from V and 1 base from J, the junction kept 5 bases outside the gene matches. Germline loops: CDR1 LGHNA, CDR2 YNFKEQ. The CDR3 covers 16 residues. CDR3 bases: TGTGCCAGCAGCCAGACGGGACTACAGAACACCGGGGAGCTGTTTTTT. It encodes CASSQTGLQNTGELFF.

This chain uses TRBV28 with TRBJ1-2; D perhaps matches TRBD1 (6 bases). There are 14 residues in the CDR3. Germline CDR1 and CDR2: MDHEN and SYDVKM. Between the trimmed V and J ends, which lost 3 bases and 3 bases, there was a span of 11 bases. This CDR3 is CASSLSAGDYGYTF. For the CDR3, the DNA is TGTGCCAGCAGTTTGAGCGCAGGGGACTATGGCTACACCTTC.

The table lists this clone with a count of one. The J gene is TRBJ1-3, the V gene TRBV7-9; no reliable D call. V lost 5 bases, J lost 0 bases, and 14 bases lay in between. Per germline, CDR1 SEHNR and CDR2 FQNEAQ (reference sequence). The CDR3 totals 16 residues. The CDR3 coding sequence is TGTGCCAGCAGCACCCGGGGAGCCAGCTCTGGAAACACCATATATTTT. The encoded protein is CASSTRGASSGNTIYF.

The chain carries TRBV5-1 and TRBJ2-3; 9 bases fit TRBD1. CDR3 length equals 14 residues. The germline gives CDR1 SGHRS, CDR2 YFSETQ. The V gene end was trimmed by 7 bases and the J gene end by 3 bases; junction bases not matched to a gene: 6. The CDR3 region has the DNA TGCGCCAGCTCCAGGACAGGGGAGACAGATACGCAGTATTTT. It yields the protein CASSRTGETDTQYF.

For the CDR3, the DNA is TGTGCCAGCAGCTTGCCCAGGGGTGTAGCTGGAAACACCATATATTTT. Translated: CASSLPRGVAGNTIYF. The chain links TRBV5-4 to TRBJ1-3, with TRBD1 as a possible D gene (6 bases). The germline CDR1 and CDR2 sequences are SGHNT and YYREEE (reference sequence). The CDR3 has 16 residues. Trimming took 1 base from V and 2 from J, leaving 13 bases between them.

This rearrangement joins TRBV30 to TRBJ1-5, with D uncertain. Germline loops: CDR1 GTSNPN, CDR2 SVGIG (reference sequence). Trimming removed 2 bases at V and 0 bases at J, with 5 bases between. The CDR3 runs to 13 residues. CDR3 sequence reads: CAWSSDSNQPQHF. The CDR3 DNA reads TGTGCCTGGAGTTCAGATAGCAATCAGCCCCAGCATTTT.

This clone was picked up a small number of times. This chain connects TRBV27 to TRBJ2-1; 10 nucleotides match TRBD2. Germline CDR1 reads MNHEY; CDR2 reads SMNVEV (reference sequence). This CDR3 is 15 amino acids long. Trimming cost V 5 bases and J 3 bases; bases outside gene matches: 4. In nucleotides, the CDR3 is TGTGCCAGCAGTCCGGGACTAGCGCTCTACAATGAGCAGTTCTTC. Translating gives CASSPGLALYNEQFF.

This clone appeared once. The CDR3 sequence: CASSLGVRTGGEETQYF. CDR3 DNA: TGCGCCAGCAGCTTGGGCGTACGGACAGGGGGTGAAGAGACCCAGTACTTC. The chain is built from TRBV5-1 and TRBJ2-5; 10 bases are shared with TRBD1. V dropped 0 bases and J dropped 3; count of bases not matched to a gene: 8. CDR3 length: 17 residues. Germline CDR1 and CDR2: SGHRS and YFSETQ.

This clone occurred a few times. The J gene is TRBJ2-1, the V gene TRBV9, with a weak D call TRBD2 (6 bases). The CDR3 totals 15 residues. V was cut by 3 bases and J by 10 bases, with 20 bases left in between. Germline loops: CDR1 SGDLS, CDR2 YYNGEE. Here the CDR3 reads CASSASRPGVGEQFF. CDR3 nucleotides: TGTGCCAGCAGCGCAAGTCGACCGGGAGTAGGCGAGCAGTTCTTC.

V usage is TRBV7-4 and J usage is TRBJ2-4, with D possibly being TRBD1 (6 bases). The CDR3 runs to 16 residues. The V end lost 5 bases, the J end lost 0 bases, and 14 bases lay between the germline ends. The germline V gene encodes CDR1 SGHVT and CDR2 SQSDAQ. CDR3 region: CASSLGTYLAKNIQYF. The CDR3 DNA follows: TGTGCCAGCAGCCTAGGGACATACTTAGCCAAAAACATTCAGTACTTC.

This chain links TRBV28 with TRBJ2-1, with TRBD1 identical over 8 bases. This CDR3 has 16 amino acids. V gave up 1 base and J gave up 7 bases; unmatched junction bases: 9. Germline CDR1 MDHEN, CDR2 SYDVKM. Here the CDR3 reads CASSLYRAGGINEQFF. CDR3 DNA sequence: TGTGCCAGCAGTTTATACCGGGCAGGGGGCATAAATGAGCAGTTCTTC.

The rearrangement uses TRBV27 and TRBJ1-2, with D tentatively TRBD1 (5 bases). The CDR3 sequence is 15 residues long. Per the germline V gene, CDR1 is MNHEY and CDR2 is SMNVEV (reference sequence). Trimming shortened V by 0 bases and J by 6 bases, and 14 bases separated the two germline ends. CDR3 DNA: TGTGCCAGCAGTTTATCGGGGGAGGGATACGATGGCTACACCTTC. Translated, it gives CASSLSGEGYDGYTF.

The rearrangement uses TRBV11-3 and TRBJ2-3; TRBD2 might be the D (5 bases). Germline loops: CDR1 SGHNT, CDR2 YENEEA. With 5 bases removed from V and 7 bases from J, the gap between germline ends came to 10 bases. This CDR3 spans 12 amino acids. The CDR3 loop reads CASSQLVHTQYF. Written as DNA, the CDR3 is TGTGCCAGCAGCCAACTAGTTCATACGCAGTATTTT.

This clone has just one count. The chain couples TRBV28 to TRBJ1-5; D is perhaps TRBD1 (6 bases). The CDR3 spans 16 residues. CDR1 and CDR2 from the germline V gene are MDHEN and SYDVKM. Trimming stripped 7 bases from V and 3 bases from J, with 19 bases between. Here the CDR3 DNA reads TGTGCCAGCAACGGCGGGGGGGCTCTAGACAATCAGCCCCAGCATTTT. This codes for CASNGGGALDNQPQHF.

This chain joins TRBV18 and TRBJ2-1, with TRBD1 matching 9 bases. The germline CDR1 and CDR2 sequences are KGHSH and LQKENI. The CDR3 extends over 15 amino acids. Unmatched junction bases numbered 6, after V lost 3 bases and J lost 6 bases. The CDR3 region has the DNA TGTGCCAGCTCACCGTTGACAGGGGGAGGCAATGAGCAGTTCTTC. Protein sequence: CASSPLTGGGNEQFF. The full variable domain, in which reference TRBV18 and TRBJ2-1 provide the parts outside the CDR3, is NAGVMQNPRHLVRRRGQEARLRCSPMKGHSHVYWYRQLPEEGLKFMVYLQKENIIDESGMPKERFSAEFPKEGPSILRIQQVVRGDSAAYFCASSPLTGGGNEQFFGPGTRLTVL.

This clone appeared once. The genes are TRBV6-1 and TRBJ2-7, with D possibly being TRBD1 (6 bases). The CDR3 extends over 14 amino acids. V dropped 2 bases and J dropped 3 bases, with 11 bases sitting between them. Per germline, CDR1 MNHNS and CDR2 SASEGT. The DNA for the CDR3 is TGTGCCAGCAGTGAAAGCAGGGGAGTCTACGAGCAGTACTTC. This sequence encodes CASSESRGVYEQYF.

V usage is TRBV27 and J usage is TRBJ2-7; 9 bases fit TRBD1. Germline V gene sequence: CDR1 MNHEY, CDR2 SMNVEV (reference sequence). CDR3 size: 16 residues. V trimming: 6 bases; J trimming: 1 base; junction bases outside the gene matches: 10. The CDR3 sequence is CASSDSTGGGSYEQYF. CDR3 nucleotides: TGTGCCAGCAGCGACTCAACAGGGGGCGGATCCTACGAGCAGTACTTC.

This clone appeared once. The J gene is TRBJ2-4, the V gene TRBV14, with a possible D match to TRBD1 (6 bases). The V and J ends lost 4 bases and 3 bases respectively, with 13 bases between them. The CDR3 spans 15 residues. Germline V gene lookup returns CDR1 SGHDN and CDR2 FVKESK. This CDR3 is CASSLRGRNKNIQYF. In nucleotides, the CDR3 is TGTGCCAGCAGCCTCAGGGGCCGGAACAAAAACATTCAGTACTTC.

The chain uses TRBV5-1 and TRBJ2-7, with 7 positions matching TRBD1. Unmatched junction bases numbered 9, after V lost 4 bases and J lost 2 bases. CDR1 and CDR2 from the germline V gene are SGHRS and YFSETQ. This CDR3 is 15 amino acids long. In nucleotides, the CDR3 is TGCGCCAGCAGCCCGATAGGGACAGAAACCTACGAGCAGTACTTC. Encoded protein: CASSPIGTETYEQYF.

This sequence joins TRBV5-4 and TRBJ1-2; possible D gene TRBD1, 5 bases. In germline, CDR1 is SGHNT, CDR2 YYREEE (reference sequence). V gave up 0 bases and J gave up 0 bases, with 12 bases separating them. The CDR3 runs to 16 residues. CDR3 sequence (DNA): TGTGCCAGCAGCTTGGCCGGGGGGAGGGCTAACTATGGCTACACCTTC. This sequence encodes CASSLAGGRANYGYTF. The complete variable domain, with remaining parts taken from reference TRBV5-4 and TRBJ1-2, reads ETGVTQSPTHLIKTRGQQVTLRCSSQSGHNTVSWYQQALGQGPQFIFQYYREEENGRGNFPPRFSGLQFPNYSSELNVNALELDDSALYLCASSLAGGRANYGYTFGSGTRLTVV.

The CDR3: CASSGQGGTEAFF. The CDR3 region has the DNA TGCGCCAGCAGCGGACAGGGTGGTACTGAAGCTTTCTTT. The V and J genes are TRBV5-1 and TRBJ1-1; the match to TRBD1 covers 8 bases. Germline CDR1 is SGHRS and CDR2 is YFSETQ. This CDR3 contains 13 residues. Trimming cost V 4 bases and J 5 bases; bases outside gene matches: 4.

The chain employs TRBV6-5 and TRBJ1-5, with D perhaps TRBD1 (6 bases). Between the trimmed V and J ends, which lost 0 bases and 5 bases, there was a span of 8 bases. Germline CDR1 reads MNHEY; CDR2 reads SVGAGI. The CDR3 runs 14 residues. CDR3 DNA sequence: TGTGCCAGCAGTTACTCGTACAGGGATCAGCCCCAGCATTTT. Translating gives CASSYSYRDQPQHF.

The chain employs TRBV10-3 and TRBJ1-1; possible D gene TRBD1, 5 bases. The CDR3 loop spans 13 amino acids. Per the germline V gene, CDR1 is ENHRY and CDR2 is SYGVKD. Deletions cut 3 bases from V and 4 bases from J, with 9 bases between. CDR3 amino acids: CAISEGVGTEAFF. The CDR3 DNA sequence: TGTGCCATCAGTGAAGGGGTCGGCACTGAAGCTTTCTTT.

CDR3 loop: CAWSMGAQETQYF. In DNA form, the CDR3 reads TGTGCCTGGAGTATGGGGGCCCAAGAGACCCAGTACTTC. V and J are TRBV30 and TRBJ2-5; D is perhaps TRBD1 (6 bases). With 2 bases removed from V and 1 base from J, the gap between germline ends came to 8 bases. Germline V gives CDR1 GTSNPN, CDR2 SVGIG (reference sequence). CDR3 length: 13 amino acids.